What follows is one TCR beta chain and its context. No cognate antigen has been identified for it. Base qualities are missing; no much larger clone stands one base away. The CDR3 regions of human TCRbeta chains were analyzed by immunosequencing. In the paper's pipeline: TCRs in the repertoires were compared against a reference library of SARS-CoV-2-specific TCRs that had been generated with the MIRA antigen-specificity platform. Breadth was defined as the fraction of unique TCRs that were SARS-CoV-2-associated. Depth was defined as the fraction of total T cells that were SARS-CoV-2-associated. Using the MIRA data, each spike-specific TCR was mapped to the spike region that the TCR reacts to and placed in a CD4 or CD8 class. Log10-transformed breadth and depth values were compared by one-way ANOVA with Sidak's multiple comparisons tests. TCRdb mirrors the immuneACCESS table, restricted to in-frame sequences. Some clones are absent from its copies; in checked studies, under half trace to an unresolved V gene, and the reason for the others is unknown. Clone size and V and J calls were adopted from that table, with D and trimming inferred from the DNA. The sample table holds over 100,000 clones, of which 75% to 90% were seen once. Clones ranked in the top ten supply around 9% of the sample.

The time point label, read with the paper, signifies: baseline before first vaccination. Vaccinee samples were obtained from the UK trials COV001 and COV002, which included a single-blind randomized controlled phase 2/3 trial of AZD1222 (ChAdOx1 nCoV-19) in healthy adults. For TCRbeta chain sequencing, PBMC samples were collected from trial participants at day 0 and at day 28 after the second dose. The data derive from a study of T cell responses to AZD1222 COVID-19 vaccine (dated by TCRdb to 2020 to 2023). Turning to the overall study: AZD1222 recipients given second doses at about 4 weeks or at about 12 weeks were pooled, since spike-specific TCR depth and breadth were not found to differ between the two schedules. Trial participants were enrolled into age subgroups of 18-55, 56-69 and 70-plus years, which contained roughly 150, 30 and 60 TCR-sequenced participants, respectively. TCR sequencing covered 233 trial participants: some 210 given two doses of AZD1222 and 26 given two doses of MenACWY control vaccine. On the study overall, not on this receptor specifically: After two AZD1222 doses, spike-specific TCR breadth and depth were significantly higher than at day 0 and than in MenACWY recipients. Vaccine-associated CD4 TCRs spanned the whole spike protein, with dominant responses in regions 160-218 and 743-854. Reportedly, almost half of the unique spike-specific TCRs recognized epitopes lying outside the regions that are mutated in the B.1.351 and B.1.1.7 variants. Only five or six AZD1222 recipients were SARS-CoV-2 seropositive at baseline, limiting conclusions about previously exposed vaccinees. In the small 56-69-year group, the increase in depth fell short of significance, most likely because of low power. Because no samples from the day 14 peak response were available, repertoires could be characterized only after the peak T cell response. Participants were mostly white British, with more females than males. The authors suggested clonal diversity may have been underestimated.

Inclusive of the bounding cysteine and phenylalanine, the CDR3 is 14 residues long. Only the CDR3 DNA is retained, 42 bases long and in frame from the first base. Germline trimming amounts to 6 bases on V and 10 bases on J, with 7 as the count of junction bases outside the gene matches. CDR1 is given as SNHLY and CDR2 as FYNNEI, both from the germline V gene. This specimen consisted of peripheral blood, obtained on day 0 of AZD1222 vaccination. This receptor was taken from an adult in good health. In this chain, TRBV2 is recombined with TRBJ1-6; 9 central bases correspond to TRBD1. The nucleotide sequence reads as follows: TGTGCCAGCAGCGAGGACAGGGGACGGTCACCCCTCCACTTT. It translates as CASSEDRGRSPLHF.